This T cell receptor (beta chain) was identified during a study of Graves' ophthalmopathy and Graves' hyperthyroidism. At least ten counts were recorded for this clonotype. Antigen unknown. Researchers took RNA transcripts and amplified TCR beta CDR3 regions from them. First-round RT-PCR with HTBI primers preceded a second-round multiplex PCR. TCRdb used MiXCR to reprocess the multiplex PCR reads, holding one entry per CDR3 protein. Altogether over a million distinct CDR3 sequences are present, roughly 35% being singletons, with the ten largest covering 11%. Per the germline V gene, CDR1 is ENHRY and CDR2 is SYGVKD. V shed 10 bases, J shed 2 bases, and the junction held 6 bases outside the gene matches. CDR3 length: 13 amino acids. Study-wide findings and caveats: Among expanded thyroid clonotypes above 0.001 frequency, most also occurred in blood.

Only newly diagnosed hyperthyroidism patients aged 18 to 65, with under 2 months' duration, were enrolled. The TCR sequence derives from an adult man with Graves' hyperthyroidism. The rearrangement joins TRBV10-3 to TRBJ1-2, with 8 bases matching TRBD1. The sequenced sample consisted of peripheral blood or thyroid tissue (not recorded which). CDR3 protein: CATRTGSNYGYTF. The CDR3 region has the DNA TGTGCCACCAGGACAGGGTCAAACTATGGCTACACCTTC.